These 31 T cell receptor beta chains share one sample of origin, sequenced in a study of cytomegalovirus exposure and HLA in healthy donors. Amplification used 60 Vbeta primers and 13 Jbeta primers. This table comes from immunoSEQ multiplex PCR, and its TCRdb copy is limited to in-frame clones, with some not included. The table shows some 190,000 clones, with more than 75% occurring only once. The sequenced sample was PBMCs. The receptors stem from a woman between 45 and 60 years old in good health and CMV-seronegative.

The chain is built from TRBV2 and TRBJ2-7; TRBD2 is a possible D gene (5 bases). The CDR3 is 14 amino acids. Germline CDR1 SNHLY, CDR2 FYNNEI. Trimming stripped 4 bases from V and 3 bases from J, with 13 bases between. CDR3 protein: CASSGRLEGYEQYF. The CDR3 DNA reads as TGTGCCAGCAGTGGTCGCCTAGAGGGCTACGAGCAGTACTTC.

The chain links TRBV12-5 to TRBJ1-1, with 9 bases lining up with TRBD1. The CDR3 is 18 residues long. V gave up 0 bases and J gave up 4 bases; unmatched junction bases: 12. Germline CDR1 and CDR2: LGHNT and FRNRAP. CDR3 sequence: CASGLVRGTGNLGTEAFF. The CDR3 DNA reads TGTGCTAGTGGTTTGGTACGGGGGACAGGGAATCTTGGCACTGAAGCTTTCTTT.

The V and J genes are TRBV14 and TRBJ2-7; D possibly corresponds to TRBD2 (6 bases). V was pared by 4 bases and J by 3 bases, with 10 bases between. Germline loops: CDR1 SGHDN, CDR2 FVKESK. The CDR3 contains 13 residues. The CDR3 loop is CASSLRGGYEQYF. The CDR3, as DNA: TGTGCCAGCAGCCTCCGGGGAGGCTACGAGCAGTACTTC.

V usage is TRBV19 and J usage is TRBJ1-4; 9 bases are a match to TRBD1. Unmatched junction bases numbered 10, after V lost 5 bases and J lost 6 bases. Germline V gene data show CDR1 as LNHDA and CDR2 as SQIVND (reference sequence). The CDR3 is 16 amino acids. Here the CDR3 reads CASSRSIGTGYEKLFF. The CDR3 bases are TGTGCCAGTAGTCGAAGTATTGGGACAGGGTATGAAAAACTGTTTTTT.

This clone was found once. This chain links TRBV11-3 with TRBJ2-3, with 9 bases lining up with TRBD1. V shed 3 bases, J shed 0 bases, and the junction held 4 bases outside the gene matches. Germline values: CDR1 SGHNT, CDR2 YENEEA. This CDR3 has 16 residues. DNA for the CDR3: TGTGCCAGCAGCTTTGGCGGGACAGGGAGCACAGATACGCAGTATTTT. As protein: CASSFGGTGSTDTQYF.

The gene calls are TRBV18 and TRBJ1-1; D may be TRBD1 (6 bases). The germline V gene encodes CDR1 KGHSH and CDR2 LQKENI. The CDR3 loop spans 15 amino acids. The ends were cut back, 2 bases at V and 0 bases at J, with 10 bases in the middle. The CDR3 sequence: CASSPDRRMNTEAFF. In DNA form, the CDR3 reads TGTGCCAGCTCACCAGACAGGAGGATGAACACTGAAGCTTTCTTT.

CDR3 sequence reads: CASSRGGGETQYF. CDR3 sequence (DNA): TGCGCCAGCAGCAGGGGGGGTGGAGAGACCCAGTACTTC. This sequence joins TRBV5-1 and TRBJ2-5, with a tentative D call TRBD2 (7 bases). The CDR3 sequence is 13 residues long. V was trimmed by 4 bases and J by 4 bases, leaving 11 bases between them. Looked up from germline, CDR1 is SGHRS and CDR2 is YFSETQ.

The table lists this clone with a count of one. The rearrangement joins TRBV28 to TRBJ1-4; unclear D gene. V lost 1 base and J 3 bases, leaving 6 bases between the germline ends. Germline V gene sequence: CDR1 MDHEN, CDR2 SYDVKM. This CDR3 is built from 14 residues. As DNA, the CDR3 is TGTGCCAGCAGTTTATATCAGGCTAATGAAAAACTGTTTTTT. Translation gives CASSLYQANEKLFF. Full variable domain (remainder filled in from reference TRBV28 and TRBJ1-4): DVKVTQSSRYLVKRTGEKVFLECVQDMDHENMFWYRQDPGLGLRLIYFSYDVKMKEKGDIPEGYSVSREKKERFSLILESASTNQTSMYLCASSLYQANEKLFFGSGTQLSVL.

CDR3 coding DNA: TGTGCCAGCAGCTTGGACAGGACCTCCTACGAGCAGTACTTC. Protein: CASSLDRTSYEQYF. The chain recombines TRBV11-1 with TRBJ2-7; 7 nucleotides match TRBD1. Trimming cost V 3 bases and J 0 bases; bases outside gene matches: 2. This CDR3 is built from 14 residues. Germline V lookup: CDR1 SGHAT, CDR2 FQDESV (reference sequence).

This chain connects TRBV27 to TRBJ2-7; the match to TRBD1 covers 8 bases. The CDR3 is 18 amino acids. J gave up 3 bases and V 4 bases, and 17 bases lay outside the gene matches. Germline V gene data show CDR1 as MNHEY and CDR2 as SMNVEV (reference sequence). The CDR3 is CASSSRTGKPRERYEQYF. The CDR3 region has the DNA TGTGCCAGCAGTTCCCGGACAGGGAAGCCCCGGGAGCGCTACGAGCAGTACTTC.

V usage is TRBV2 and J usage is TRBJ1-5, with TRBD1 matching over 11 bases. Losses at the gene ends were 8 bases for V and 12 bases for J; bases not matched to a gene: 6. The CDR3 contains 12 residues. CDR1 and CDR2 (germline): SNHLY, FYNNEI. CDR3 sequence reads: CASAGTGGLQHF. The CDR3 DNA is TGTGCCAGCGCTGGGACAGGGGGTCTCCAGCATTTT.

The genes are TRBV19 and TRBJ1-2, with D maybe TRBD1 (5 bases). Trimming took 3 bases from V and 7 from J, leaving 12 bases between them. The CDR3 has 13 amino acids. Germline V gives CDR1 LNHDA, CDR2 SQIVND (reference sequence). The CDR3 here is CASSIGRVGGYTF. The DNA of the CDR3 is TGTGCCAGTAGTATCGGCAGGGTGGGTGGCTACACCTTC.

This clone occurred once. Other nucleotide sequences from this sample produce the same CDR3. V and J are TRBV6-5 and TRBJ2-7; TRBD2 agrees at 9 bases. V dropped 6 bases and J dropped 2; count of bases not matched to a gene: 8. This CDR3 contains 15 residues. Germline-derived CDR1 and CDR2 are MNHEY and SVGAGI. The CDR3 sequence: CASRGRASGTYEQYF. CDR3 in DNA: TGTGCCAGCAGAGGCAGGGCTAGCGGGACCTACGAGCAGTACTTC.

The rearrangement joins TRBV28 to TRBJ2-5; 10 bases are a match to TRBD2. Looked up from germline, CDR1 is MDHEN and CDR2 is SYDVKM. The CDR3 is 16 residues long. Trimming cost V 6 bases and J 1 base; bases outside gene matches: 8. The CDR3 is CASSLGGTSVQETQYF. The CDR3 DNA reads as TGTGCCAGCAGCCTTGGGGGGACTAGCGTCCAAGAGACCCAGTACTTC.

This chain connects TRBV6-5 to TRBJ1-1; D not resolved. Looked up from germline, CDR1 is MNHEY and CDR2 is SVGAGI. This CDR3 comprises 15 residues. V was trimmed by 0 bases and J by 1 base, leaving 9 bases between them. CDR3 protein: CASSYSSDSNTEAFF. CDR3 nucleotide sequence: TGTGCCAGCAGTTACTCCAGCGATTCGAACACTGAAGCTTTCTTT.

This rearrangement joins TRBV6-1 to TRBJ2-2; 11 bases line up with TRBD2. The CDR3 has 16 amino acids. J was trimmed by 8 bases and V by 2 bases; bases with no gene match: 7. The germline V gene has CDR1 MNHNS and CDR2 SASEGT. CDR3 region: CASSERLAGMTGELFF. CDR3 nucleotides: TGTGCCAGCAGTGAAAGACTAGCGGGGATGACTGGGGAGCTGTTTTTT.

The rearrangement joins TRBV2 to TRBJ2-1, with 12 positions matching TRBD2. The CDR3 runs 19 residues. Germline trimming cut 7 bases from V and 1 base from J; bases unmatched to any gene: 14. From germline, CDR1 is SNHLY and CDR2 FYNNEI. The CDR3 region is CASTRRELAGGQSYNEQFF. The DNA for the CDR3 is TGTGCCAGCACCCGGAGGGAACTAGCGGGAGGACAATCCTACAATGAGCAGTTCTTC.

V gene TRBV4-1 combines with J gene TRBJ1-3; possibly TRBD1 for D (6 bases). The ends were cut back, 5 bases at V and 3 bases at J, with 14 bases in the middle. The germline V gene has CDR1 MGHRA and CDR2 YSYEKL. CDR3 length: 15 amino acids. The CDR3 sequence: CASSSGQQLGNTIYF. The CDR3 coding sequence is TGCGCCAGCAGCTCCGGACAGCAACTTGGAAACACCATATATTTT.

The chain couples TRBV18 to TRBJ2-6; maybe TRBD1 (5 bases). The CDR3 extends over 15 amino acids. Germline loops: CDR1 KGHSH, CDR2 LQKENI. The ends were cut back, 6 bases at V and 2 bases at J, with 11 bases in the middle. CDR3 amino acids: CASSSQATGANVLTF. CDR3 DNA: TGTGCCAGCTCTTCACAGGCGACTGGGGCCAACGTCCTGACTTTC.

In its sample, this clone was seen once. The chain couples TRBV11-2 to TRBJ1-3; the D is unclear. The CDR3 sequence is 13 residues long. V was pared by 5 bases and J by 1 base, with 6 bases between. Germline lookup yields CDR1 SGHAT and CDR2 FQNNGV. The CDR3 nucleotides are TGTGCCAGCAGCGGGCCGTCTGGAAACACCATATATTTT. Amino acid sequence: CASSGPSGNTIYF.

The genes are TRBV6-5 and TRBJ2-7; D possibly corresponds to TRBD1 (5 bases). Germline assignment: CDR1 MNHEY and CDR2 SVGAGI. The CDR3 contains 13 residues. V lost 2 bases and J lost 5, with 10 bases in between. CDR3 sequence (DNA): TGTGCCAGCAGTTACGTTGGGGCCCACGAGCAGTACTTC. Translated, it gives CASSYVGAHEQYF.

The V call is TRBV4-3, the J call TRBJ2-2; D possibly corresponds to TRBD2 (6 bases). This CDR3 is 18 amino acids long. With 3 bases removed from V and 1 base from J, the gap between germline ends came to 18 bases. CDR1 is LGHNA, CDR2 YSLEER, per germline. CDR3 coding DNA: TGCGCCAGCAGCCAGAGCGTTCCGGGACTTCAGAACACCGGGGAGCTGTTTTTT. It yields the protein CASSQSVPGLQNTGELFF.

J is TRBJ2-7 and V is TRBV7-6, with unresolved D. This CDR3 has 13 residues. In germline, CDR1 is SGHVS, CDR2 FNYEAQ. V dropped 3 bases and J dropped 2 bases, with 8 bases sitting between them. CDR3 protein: CASSFTDTYEQYF. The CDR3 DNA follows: TGTGCCAGCAGCTTTACAGACACCTACGAGCAGTACTTC.

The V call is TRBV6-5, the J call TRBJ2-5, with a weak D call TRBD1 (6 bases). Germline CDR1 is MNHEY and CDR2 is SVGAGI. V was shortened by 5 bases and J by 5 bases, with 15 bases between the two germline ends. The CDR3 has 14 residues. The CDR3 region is CASSQQGPGETQYF. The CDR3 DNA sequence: TGTGCCAGCAGTCAACAGGGTCCGGGCGAGACCCAGTACTTC.

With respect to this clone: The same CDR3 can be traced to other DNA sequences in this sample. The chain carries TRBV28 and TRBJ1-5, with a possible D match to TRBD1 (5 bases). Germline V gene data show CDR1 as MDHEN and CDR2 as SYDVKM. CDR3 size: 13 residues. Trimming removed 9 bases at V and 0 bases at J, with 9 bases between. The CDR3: CASWGDSNQPQHF. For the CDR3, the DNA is TGTGCCAGTTGGGGGGATAGCAATCAGCCCCAGCATTTT.

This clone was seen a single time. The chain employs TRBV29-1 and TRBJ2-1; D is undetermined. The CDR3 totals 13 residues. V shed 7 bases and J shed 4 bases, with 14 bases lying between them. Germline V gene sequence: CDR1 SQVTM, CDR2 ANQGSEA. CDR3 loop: CSGRQSLYNEQFF. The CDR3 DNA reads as TGCAGCGGCAGACAATCGCTGTACAATGAGCAGTTCTTC.

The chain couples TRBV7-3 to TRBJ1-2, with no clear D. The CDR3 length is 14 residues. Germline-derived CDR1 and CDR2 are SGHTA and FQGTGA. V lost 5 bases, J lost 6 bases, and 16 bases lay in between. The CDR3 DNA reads TGTGCCAGCAGCCTCTCTGGCCCCGGGGATGGCTACACCTTC. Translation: CASSLSGPGDGYTF.

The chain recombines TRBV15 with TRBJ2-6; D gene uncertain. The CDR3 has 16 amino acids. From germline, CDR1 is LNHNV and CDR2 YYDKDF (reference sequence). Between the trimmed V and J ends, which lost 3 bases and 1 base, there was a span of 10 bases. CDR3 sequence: CATSREQSSGANVLTF. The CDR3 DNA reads TGTGCCACCAGCAGGGAACAGTCTTCTGGGGCCAACGTCCTGACTTTC.

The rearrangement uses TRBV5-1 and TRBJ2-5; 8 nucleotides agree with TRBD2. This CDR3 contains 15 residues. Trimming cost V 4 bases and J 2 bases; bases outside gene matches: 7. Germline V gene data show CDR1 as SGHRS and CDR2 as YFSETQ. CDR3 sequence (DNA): TGCGCCAGCAGCGCGGGACTAGGGCGGCAAGAGACCCAGTACTTC. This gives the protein CASSAGLGRQETQYF.

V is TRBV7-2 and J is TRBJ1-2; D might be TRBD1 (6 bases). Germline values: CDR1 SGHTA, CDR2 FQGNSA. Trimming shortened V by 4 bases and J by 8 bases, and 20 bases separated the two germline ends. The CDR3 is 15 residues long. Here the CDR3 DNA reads TGTGCCAGCAGCTCACAAATACTAACAGGGTACGGCTACACCTTC. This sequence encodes CASSSQILTGYGYTF.

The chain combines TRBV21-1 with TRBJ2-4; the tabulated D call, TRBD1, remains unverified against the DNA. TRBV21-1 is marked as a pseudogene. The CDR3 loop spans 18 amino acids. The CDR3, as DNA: TGTGCCAGCAGCATAACGACCCTAGGGGTCCCGGGCAAAAACATTCAGTACTTC. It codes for CASSITTLGVPGKNIQYF.